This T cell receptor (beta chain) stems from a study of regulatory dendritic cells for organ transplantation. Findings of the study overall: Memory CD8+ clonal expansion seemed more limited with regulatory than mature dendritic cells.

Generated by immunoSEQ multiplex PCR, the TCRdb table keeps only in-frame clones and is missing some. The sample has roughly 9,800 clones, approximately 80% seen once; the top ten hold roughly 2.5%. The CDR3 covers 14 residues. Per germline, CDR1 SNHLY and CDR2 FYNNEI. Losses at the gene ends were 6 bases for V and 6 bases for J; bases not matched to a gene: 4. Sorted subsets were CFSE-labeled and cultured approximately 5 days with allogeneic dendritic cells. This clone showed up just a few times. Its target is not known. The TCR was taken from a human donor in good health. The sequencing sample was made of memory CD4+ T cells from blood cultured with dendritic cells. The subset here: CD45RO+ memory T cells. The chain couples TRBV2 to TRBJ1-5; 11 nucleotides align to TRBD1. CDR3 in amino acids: CASSGQGARQPQHF. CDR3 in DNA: TGTGCCAGCAGCGGACAGGGGGCACGTCAGCCCCAGCATTTT.